Below, 25 T cell receptor beta chains from the same sample are listed, as sequenced in a study of human T cells and chemical hapten exposure. TCRdb passed the RACE reads through MiXCR, listing each CDR3 protein once. The data contain tens of thousands of distinct CDR3 sequences, approximately 8.6% of them singletons. The time point here: patch test 1, 2 weeks after DPC sensitization. Described treatment: therapeutic diphenylcyclopropenone sensitization with weekly scalp DPC. This specimen was whole blood, taken in connection with sensitization to the hapten diphenylcyclopropenone (DPC). The receptor set was obtained from a middle-aged woman with alopecia areata. Some clones in this sample may be carry-over from other donors' samples.

This clonotype was picked up many times. The chain joins TRBV7-9 to TRBJ2-3, with 7 nucleotides matching TRBD1. The trim removed 5 bases at V and 5 bases at J, leaving 7 bases unmatched. This CDR3 comprises 14 residues. Per germline, CDR1 SEHNR and CDR2 FQNEAQ (reference sequence). The CDR3 region is CASSRIQGLDTQYF. The DNA of the CDR3 is TGTGCCAGCAGCCGAATACAGGGGCTAGATACGCAGTATTTT.

Many counts were recorded for this clonotype. This chain joins TRBV7-9 and TRBJ1-1, with D uncertain. V was shortened by 5 bases and J by 6 bases, with 10 bases between the two germline ends. The germline gives CDR1 SEHNR, CDR2 FQNEAQ (reference sequence). CDR3 length equals 12 residues. DNA of the CDR3: TGTGCCAGCAGCAGGGAATCGCCTGAAGCTTTCTTT. Its protein product is CASSRESPEAFF.

This clonotype was observed many times. CDR3 bases: TGCAGTGCTAGAGGCGGGGCTAGGGGTGCCGGGGAAAAACTGTTTTTT. Translated: CSARGGARGAGEKLFF. The chain recombines TRBV20-1 with TRBJ1-4, with D perhaps matching TRBD1 (5 bases). Looked up from germline, CDR1 is DFQATT and CDR2 is SNEGSKA (reference sequence). CDR3 length equals 16 residues. Trimming pared 1 base from V and 8 bases from J, leaving 20 bases between.

The V gene is TRBV2, the J gene TRBJ2-1, with D maybe TRBD2 (6 bases). Germline lookup yields CDR1 SNHLY and CDR2 FYNNEI. The CDR3 is made up of 9 amino acids. V was shortened by 6 bases and J by 14 bases, with 8 bases between the two germline ends. The CDR3 DNA reads TGTGCCAGCAGCGGCGGGGAGTTCTTC. Its protein is CASSGGEFF.

In its sample, this clonotype was seen a few times. The V call is TRBV12-3 or TRBV12-4, the J call TRBJ2-1, with 9 bases aligning to TRBD2. V shed 5 bases and J 1 base; nucleotides not matched to a gene: 18. The CDR3 is 20 residues long. The CDR3 nucleotides are TGTGCCAGCAGTCCCGAGCGGGGGGATCGGATGATTAGGTCCTACAATGAGCAGTTCTTC. As protein: CASSPERGDRMIRSYNEQFF.

At least ten counts were recorded for this clonotype. CDR3 region: CASSLEGSVQFF. As DNA, the CDR3 is TGTGCCAGCAGCTTAGAGGGATCAGTGCAGTTCTTC. The genes are TRBV7-9 and TRBJ2-1; D is undetermined. Between the trimmed V and J ends, which lost 1 base and 12 bases, there was a span of 10 bases. The germline V gene encodes CDR1 SEHNR and CDR2 FQNEAQ (reference sequence). This CDR3 is 12 amino acids long.

V gene TRBV6-1 combines with J gene TRBJ2-5; TRBD1 matches 9 bases. V shed 0 bases and J 5 bases; nucleotides not matched to a gene: 4. The CDR3 consists of 15 residues. Germline CDR1 is MNHNS and CDR2 is SASEGT. The CDR3 nucleotides read TGTGCCAGCAGTGAAGCAGCCGGACAGGGGGAGACCCAGTACTTC. This encodes CASSEAAGQGETQYF.

This clonotype came up many times. This chain joins TRBV5-1 and TRBJ2-3; the D call may be TRBD1 or TRBD2 (5 bases each). There are 15 residues in the CDR3. Trimming took off 0 bases at V and 2 bases at J, with 10 bases between the two ends. CDR1 and CDR2 (germline): SGHRS, YFSETQ. CDR3 protein: CASSLDGAHTDTQYF. In nucleotides, the CDR3 is TGCGCCAGCAGCTTGGACGGGGCCCACACAGATACGCAGTATTTT.

This clonotype occurred many times. The chain couples TRBV7-3 to TRBJ1-6, with D unresolved. CDR3 length equals 16 residues. The V end was cut by 3 bases, the J end by 4 bases, with 13 bases between. The germline gives CDR1 SGHTA, CDR2 FQGTGA. In nucleotides, the CDR3 is TGTGCCAGCAGCTTGAACCCGGCCGGTTATAATTCACCCCTCCACTTT. The encoded protein is CASSLNPAGYNSPLHF.

This clonotype came up a few times. V is TRBV7-2 and J is TRBJ1-4, with D maybe TRBD1 (5 bases). V lost 7 bases and J lost 0, with 12 bases in between. The CDR3 runs 15 residues. The germline V gene encodes CDR1 SGHTA and CDR2 FQGNSA. The CDR3 loop reads CASNPSGSTNEKLFF. The CDR3, as DNA: TGTGCCAGCAACCCATCAGGGTCAACTAATGAAAAACTGTTTTTT.

V gene TRBV5-6 combines with J gene TRBJ1-2; 11 positions agree with TRBD1. The CDR3 spans 15 residues. The germline V gene encodes CDR1 SGHDT and CDR2 YYEEEE. J was trimmed by 4 bases and V by 4 bases; bases with no gene match: 6. The CDR3 reads CASSRRTGGFYGYTF. The DNA for the CDR3 is TGTGCCAGCAGCCGACGGACAGGGGGCTTCTATGGCTACACCTTC.

This clonotype was found a few times. V gene TRBV9 combines with J gene TRBJ2-7; 12 positions agree with TRBD2. V lost 2 bases and J lost 5; bases outside the gene matches: 2. Germline loops: CDR1 SGDLS, CDR2 YYNGEE. CDR3 length: 14 residues. CDR3 DNA sequence: TGTGCCAGCAGCGTGGGACTAGCGGGCCACGAGCAGTACTTC. This gives the protein CASSVGLAGHEQYF. The whole variable domain, filled in from reference TRBV9 and TRBJ2-7, reads DSGVTQTPKHLITATGQRVTLRCSPRSGDLSVYWYQQSLDQGLQFLIQYYNGEERAKGNILERFSAQQFPDLHSELNLSSLELGDSALYFCASSVGLAGHEQYFGPGTRLTVT.

This clonotype was seen ten or more times. The chain is built from TRBV11-2 and TRBJ2-1; 12 bases line up with TRBD2. In germline, CDR1 is SGHAT, CDR2 FQNNGV. The CDR3 sequence is 18 residues long. V lost 1 base to trimming and J lost 5 bases; unmatched junction nucleotides: 9. The CDR3 DNA sequence: TGTGCCAGCAGCTTAGCTAGGTCACTAGCGGGGGGCGACAATGAGCAGTTCTTC. Its protein is CASSLARSLAGGDNEQFF.

The gene calls are TRBV7-2 and TRBJ1-1, with a possible D match to TRBD1 (5 bases). This CDR3 comprises 14 residues. V was shortened by 3 bases and J by 4 bases, with 12 bases between the two germline ends. Looked up from germline, CDR1 is SGHTA and CDR2 is FQGNSA. CDR3 DNA sequence: TGTGCCAGCAGCTTTCGAGGGGATCTCACTGAAGCTTTCTTT. Amino acids: CASSFRGDLTEAFF.

Only a few counts were recorded for this clonotype. This chain joins TRBV20-1 and TRBJ2-1, with D possibly being TRBD2 (6 bases). The germline V gene encodes CDR1 DFQATT and CDR2 SNEGSKA (reference sequence). Trimming shortened V by 0 bases and J by 3 bases, and 12 bases separated the two germline ends. The CDR3 runs to 15 residues. Written as DNA, the CDR3 is TGCAGTGCTAGAGATCGCGGGGCCGGCTACAATGAGCAGTTCTTC. Translation: CSARDRGAGYNEQFF.

J is TRBJ2-3 and V is TRBV29-1; 10 bases line up with TRBD2. The V segment lost 0 bases and the J segment 5 bases; nucleotides outside the gene matches: 17. Per germline, CDR1 SQVTM and CDR2 ANQGSEA. The CDR3 runs to 19 residues. The DNA for the CDR3 is TGCAGCGTTGAAGATCTTTATTACACTAGCGGGGTTTCCATAGATACGCAGTATTTT. This sequence encodes CSVEDLYYTSGVSIDTQYF.

This clonotype appeared a few times. The V gene is TRBV6-1, the J gene TRBJ2-5; 8 nucleotides line up with TRBD2. The CDR3 spans 17 residues. V dropped 2 bases and J dropped 2; count of bases not matched to a gene: 10. Germline CDR1 MNHNS, CDR2 SASEGT. In nucleotides, the CDR3 is TGTGCCAGCAGTGAAAGGGTAGCGGGAAGCTCTCAAGAGACCCAGTACTTC. Translating it yields CASSERVAGSSQETQYF.

The sample holds many counts of this clonotype. The rearrangement links TRBV12-3 or TRBV12-4 to TRBJ1-1; a weak D match, TRBD1 (6 bases). The CDR3 sequence is 13 residues long. V lost 6 bases and J 5 bases, leaving 13 bases between the germline ends. CDR3 loop: CASSGYRETEAFF. The CDR3 DNA follows: TGTGCCAGCAGCGGCTACAGGGAGACTGAAGCTTTCTTT.

The CDR3 spells CASSLPSGVLGNEQFF. As DNA, the CDR3 is TGCGCCAGCAGCCTCCCCTCGGGCGTACTGGGGAATGAGCAGTTCTTC. The rearrangement links TRBV5-1 to TRBJ2-1; the D is unclear. The CDR3 totals 16 residues. Trimming stripped 4 bases from V and 7 bases from J, with 21 bases between. Germline V gene lookup returns CDR1 SGHRS and CDR2 YFSETQ.

At least ten counts were recorded for this clonotype. V usage is TRBV5-1 and J usage is TRBJ1-2; the D is unclear. V shed 2 bases and J shed 2 bases, with 7 bases lying between them. CDR3 length: 13 amino acids. The germline gives CDR1 SGHRS, CDR2 YFSETQ. CDR3 sequence reads: CASSLTDNYGYTF. Written as DNA, the CDR3 is TGCGCCAGCAGCTTAACAGACAACTATGGCTACACCTTC.

This clonotype was recorded at least ten times. The CDR3 spells CASSFNNPGELFF. The DNA for the CDR3 is TGTGCCAGCTCATTTAATAACCCCGGGGAGCTGTTTTTT. This chain joins TRBV18 and TRBJ2-2, with no clear D. Germline V gene sequence: CDR1 KGHSH, CDR2 LQKENI. The V and J ends lost 5 bases and 6 bases respectively, with 10 bases between them. The CDR3 runs to 13 residues. The variable domain in full, completed from reference TRBV18 and TRBJ2-2, reads NAGVMQNPRHLVRRRGQEARLRCSPMKGHSHVYWYRQLPEEGLKFMVYLQKENIIDESGMPKERFSAEFPKEGPSILRIQQVVRGDSAAYFCASSFNNPGELFFGEGSRLTVL.

This clonotype has a handful of counts. V usage is TRBV12-3 or TRBV12-4 and J usage is TRBJ2-3; 7 nucleotides agree with TRBD2. This CDR3 region has 15 residues. Unmatched junction bases numbered 7, after V lost 3 bases and J lost 4 bases. CDR3 in DNA: TGTGCCAGCAGTTTTTGGCTAGCGGTCGCAGATACGCAGTATTTT. This sequence encodes CASSFWLAVADTQYF.

In this sample, this clonotype turned up many times. The chain couples TRBV5-4 to TRBJ2-7; D might be TRBD2 (5 bases). This CDR3 has 12 amino acids. V gave up 4 bases and J gave up 7 bases, with 12 bases separating them. The germline V gene encodes CDR1 SGHNT and CDR2 YYREEE (reference sequence). This CDR3 reads CASSTPGYEQYF. The CDR3 nucleotides read TGTGCCAGCAGCACCCCGGGGTATGAGCAGTACTTC.

This clonotype is judged medium-sized. The chain uses TRBV5-1 and TRBJ2-3, with a possible D match to TRBD1 (5 bases). The CDR3 length is 15 residues. CDR1 SGHRS and CDR2 YFSETQ come from the germline V gene. V was clipped by 0 bases and J by 2 bases, with 10 bases between them. In nucleotides, the CDR3 is TGCGCCAGCAGCTTGGGAGGACACGACACAGATACGCAGTATTTT. Protein: CASSLGGHDTDTQYF.

In this sample, this clonotype turned up many times. The chain combines TRBV2 with TRBJ1-1; 8 bases are shared with TRBD1. Trimming at V came to 11 bases and at J to 6 bases, leaving 11 bases not matched to a gene. The CDR3 has 13 residues. Germline V gene sequence: CDR1 SNHLY, CDR2 FYNNEI. This chain's CDR3 is CALDQGAGAEAFF. As DNA, the CDR3 is TGTGCCCTCGACCAGGGGGCTGGAGCTGAAGCTTTCTTT.